This entry concerns a single T cell receptor (beta chain). The antigen is undetermined. CDR1 is MNHEY and CDR2 is SVGEGT in the germline V gene. There are 16 residues in the CDR3. After removal of 5 bases from V and 6 bases from J, the junction contained 12 bases not matched to a gene. The data originate from a study of T cell responses to AZD1222 COVID-19 vaccine. Study-wide findings and caveats: Two AZD1222 doses significantly raised spike-specific TCR breadth and depth over controls.

The method was immunoSEQ multiplex PCR; TCRdb's version includes in-frame clones alone and lacks a portion of them. The sample lists around 150,000 clones, 90% seen once, with around 3.6% in the top ten. The sequence was obtained from an adult in good health. The V and J genes are TRBV6-2 or TRBV6-3 and TRBJ1-4, with 7 nucleotides matching TRBD1. This specimen was peripheral blood, taken on day 0 of AZD1222 vaccination. In DNA, the CDR3 is TGTGCCAGCAGTGGCGGAACGACAGGGAGGGATGAAAAACTGTTTTTT. The encoded protein is CASSGGTTGRDEKLFF.